This T cell receptor beta chain was identified during a study of blood T cell repertoires in COVID-19. Study details: COVID-19 samples, acute and convalescent, were from the United States, Italy and Spain. Sources were T cells, B-cell-depleted T cells, or PBMCs; the material itself was cDNA or gDNA.

A single count supports this clone. During active infection, Seattle patients enrolled and were then monitored through disease. V dropped 6 bases and J dropped 3; count of bases not matched to a gene: 4. From germline, CDR1 is SNHLY and CDR2 FYNNEI. This CDR3 is 13 amino acids long. In the original processing: By means of reference gene primer amplification, nucleated cell counts were estimated. Profiling relied on immunoSEQ multiplex PCR, and the TCRdb table lists in-frame clones only, not all of them. For V, J and clone size, that table is used; D and trimming come from the DNA. The data contain 250,000 to 350,000 clones, roughly 90% of them singletons.

The chain couples TRBV2 to TRBJ2-5, with TRBD1 matching 7 bases. Sequencing used peripheral blood. This TCR was sampled from a woman aged 25-40 years with COVID-19, enrolled during active disease. Here the CDR3 DNA reads TGTGCCAGCAGCCGTGACAGGGAAGAGACCCAGTACTTC. It specifies CASSRDREETQYF.